This passage covers 21 T cell receptor beta chains from one sample sequenced in a study of T cell repertoires in cytomegalovirus infection (dated by TCRdb to 2018 to 2020). The instrument was an Illumina HiSeq 1500. TCRdb trimmed public reads at Q25 via fastp, called clones via MiXCR and kept in-frame beta chains. When rows share a CDR3 protein, they turn into one entry using the most common DNA and genes. The sample table records some 700,000 distinct CDR3 sequences; roughly 36% of these occur just once. The top ten clonotypes cover about 2.8% of the sample. Sequencing used PBMCs. Source of these receptors: a human donor in good health (CMV status not recorded). Some clones in this sample may be carry-over from other donors' samples.

This clonotype was seen repeatedly, ten times or more. The chain carries TRBV7-2 and TRBJ2-7, with 9 bases lining up with TRBD2. Unmatched junction bases numbered 10, after V lost 5 bases and J lost 2 bases. CDR3 size: 16 residues. Germline-derived CDR1 and CDR2 are SGHTA and FQGNSA. CDR3 in amino acids: CASSPQSGRRTYEQYF. DNA for the CDR3: TGTGCCAGCAGCCCTCAAAGCGGGAGGCGAACCTACGAGCAGTACTTC.

V and J are TRBV5-4 and TRBJ2-7; either TRBD1 or TRBD2 may supply D (5 bases each). Trimming took off 2 bases at V and 7 bases at J, with 16 bases between the two ends. Germline V CDR1 and CDR2: SGHNT, YYREEE (reference sequence). CDR3 size: 14 residues. This CDR3 is CASSFGAALVEQYF. Written as DNA, the CDR3 is TGTGCCAGCAGCTTCGGGGCAGCTTTAGTTGAGCAGTACTTC. Filled out from reference TRBV5-4 and TRBJ2-7, the complete variable domain reads ETGVTQSPTHLIKTRGQQVTLRCSSQSGHNTVSWYQQALGQGPQFIFQYYREEENGRGNFPPRFSGLQFPNYSSELNVNALELDDSALYLCASSFGAALVEQYFGPGTRLTVT.

A few counts support this clonotype. This rearrangement joins TRBV7-9 to TRBJ2-1; tentative D call: TRBD2 (5 bases). This CDR3 has 16 amino acids. Looked up from germline, CDR1 is SEHNR and CDR2 is FQNEAQ (reference sequence). V was trimmed by 5 bases and J by 9 bases, leaving 23 bases between them. CDR3 DNA sequence: TGTGCCAGCAGCGTTCGGCTCGCCACGGGGATCGCTGAGCAGTTCTTC. It yields the protein CASSVRLATGIAEQFF.

This clonotype was detected only a few times. The rearrangement uses TRBV7-9 and TRBJ1-1; TRBD1 matches at 7 bases. CDR1 is SEHNR, CDR2 FQNEAQ, per germline (reference sequence). Trimming cost V 5 bases and J 2 bases; bases outside gene matches: 8. The CDR3 length is 15 residues. The CDR3 loop is CASSQGTAANTEAFF. DNA for the CDR3: TGTGCCAGCAGCCAGGGGACAGCCGCCAACACTGAAGCTTTCTTT.

The J gene is TRBJ2-5, the V gene TRBV12-3 or TRBV12-4; 12 nucleotides line up with TRBD2. V gave up 4 bases and J gave up 2 bases; unmatched junction bases: 14. The CDR3 sequence is 19 residues long. CDR3 sequence reads: CASSSRGTSGLTTQETQYF. As DNA, the CDR3 is TGTGCCAGCAGTTCCCGAGGGACTAGCGGGCTTACCACTCAAGAGACCCAGTACTTC.

This clonotype turned up a few times. CDR3 nucleotides: TGTGCCAGCAGCGAGCTTGGCGGGAGAAGAACAGATACGCAGTATTTT. The encoded protein is CASSELGGRRTDTQYF. The rearrangement links TRBV11-2 to TRBJ2-3; 7 positions agree with TRBD2. Germline V gene data show CDR1 as SGHAT and CDR2 as FQNNGV. After removal of 5 bases from V and 3 bases from J, the junction contained 11 bases not matched to a gene. This CDR3 region has 16 residues.

The chain recombines TRBV19 with TRBJ2-1; TRBD2 matches at 7 bases. Germline V gene lookup returns CDR1 LNHDA and CDR2 SQIVND (reference sequence). The junction had 7 bases not matched to a gene; V was cut back by 3 bases and J by 5 bases. CDR3 length: 15 amino acids. CDR3 nucleotide sequence: TGTGCCAGTAGTATGAGCGGGGTTCAGAACAATGAGCAGTTCTTC. It is translated as CASSMSGVQNNEQFF.

To note about this clonotype: It may be a read error: a sequence one base away is much more abundant. Here the CDR3 omits its conserved ending phenylalanine or tryptophan, so a read error is the likely source. This CDR3 is CASSLVASGINEQYL. CDR3 in DNA: TGTGCCAGCAGCTTAGTGGCTAGCGGGATAAACGAGCAGTACTTA. The rearrangement joins TRBV7-2 to TRBJ2-7; 9 positions match TRBD2. The CDR3 has 15 residues. The V and J ends lost 1 base and 5 bases, in that order; junction bases with no gene match: 6. The germline V gene encodes CDR1 SGHTA and CDR2 FQGNSA.

This clonotype came up many times. This sequence joins TRBV7-8 and TRBJ2-3; 7 bases agree with TRBD2. Germline CDR1 and CDR2: SGHVS and FQNEAQ. CDR3 length equals 14 residues. Losses at the gene ends were 4 bases for V and 6 bases for J; bases not matched to a gene: 7. This CDR3 reads CASSYLAGGDTQYF. In DNA, the CDR3 is TGTGCCAGCAGCTACTTAGCGGGCGGTGATACGCAGTATTTT.

The rearrangement links TRBV6-5 to TRBJ1-1; D gene ambiguous. CDR3 length: 16 amino acids. V shed 5 bases and J shed 1 base, with 17 bases lying between them. CDR1 MNHEY and CDR2 SVGAGI come from the germline V gene. The CDR3 region is CASSRRSGWGNTEAFF. In DNA, the CDR3 is TGTGCCAGCAGTAGGCGGTCGGGGTGGGGGAACACTGAAGCTTTCTTT.

This sequence joins TRBV25-1 and TRBJ2-7; 9 bases match TRBD1. Germline V gene lookup returns CDR1 MGHDK and CDR2 SYGVNS. The CDR3 sequence is 18 residues long. Losses at the gene ends were 0 bases for V and 7 bases for J; bases not matched to a gene: 16. The CDR3 sequence is CASSEYRPRDRDLLEQYF. The CDR3 DNA is TGTGCCAGCAGTGAATATAGGCCCCGGGACAGGGATCTTTTGGAGCAGTACTTC.

This chain uses TRBV28 with TRBJ2-2, with D hard to call. V lost 3 bases, J lost 2 bases, and 13 bases lay in between. The CDR3 totals 16 residues. CDR1 MDHEN and CDR2 SYDVKM come from the germline V gene. The CDR3, as DNA: TGTGCCAGCAGTTTCCTCCGGCTGGTCAACACCGGGGAGCTGTTTTTT. Translating gives CASSFLRLVNTGELFF.

This chain uses TRBV5-5 with TRBJ2-5; the D is unclear. CDR3 length: 19 amino acids. Trimming cost V 0 bases and J 1 base, with 22 bases left between them. Germline V gives CDR1 SGHKS, CDR2 YYEKEE (reference sequence). Here the CDR3 reads CASSLAWGRVLPRQETQYF. As DNA, the CDR3 is TGTGCCAGCAGCTTGGCCTGGGGAAGGGTGCTCCCCCGCCAAGAGACCCAGTACTTC.

The CDR3 protein is CASSSLATGQSPLHF. As DNA, the CDR3 is TGTGCCAGCAGTTCGCTTGCTACAGGTCAATCACCCCTCCACTTT. The gene calls are TRBV6-6 and TRBJ1-6, with D possibly matching TRBD1 (5 bases). The length of the CDR3 is 15 residues. The germline V gene has CDR1 MNHNY and CDR2 SVGAGI (reference sequence). Trimming stripped 4 bases from V and 10 bases from J, with 17 bases between.

In its sample, this clonotype was seen a few times. This chain joins TRBV7-2 and TRBJ1-5, with TRBD1 matching 9 bases. V lost 4 bases to trimming and J lost 6 bases; unmatched junction nucleotides: 1. This CDR3 has 13 amino acids. Germline lookup yields CDR1 SGHTA and CDR2 FQGNSA. Written as DNA, the CDR3 is TGTGCCAGCAGCTGGGGACAGGGTCAGCCCCAGCATTTT. Its translation: CASSWGQGQPQHF.

This rearrangement joins TRBV7-8 to TRBJ1-1, with 8 bases identical to TRBD1. V lost 5 bases to trimming and J lost 5 bases; unmatched junction nucleotides: 19. There are 18 residues in the CDR3. Germline V lookup: CDR1 SGHVS, CDR2 FQNEAQ. This chain's CDR3 is CASSPRTGLKRSNTEAFF. The CDR3 DNA reads as TGTGCCAGCAGCCCGCGGACAGGGTTGAAGAGATCGAATACTGAAGCTTTCTTT.

J is TRBJ2-1 and V is TRBV18; TRBD2 aligns across 8 bases. V dropped 4 bases and J dropped 7; count of bases not matched to a gene: 6. The CDR3 runs 14 residues. Germline V gene lookup returns CDR1 KGHSH and CDR2 LQKENI. The CDR3 DNA reads TGTGCCAGCTCACAGGGACTAGAACGGAATGAGCAGTTCTTC. Protein: CASSQGLERNEQFF.

The chain recombines TRBV6-5 with TRBJ1-5; TRBD1 is a possible D gene (6 bases). This CDR3 region has 16 residues. In germline, CDR1 is MNHEY, CDR2 SVGAGI. Trimming pared 2 bases from V and 7 bases from J, leaving 18 bases between. The CDR3 DNA sequence: TGTGCCAGCAGTTACGGGGAAACAGGGCCAGTGCAGCCCCAGCATTTT. It yields the protein CASSYGETGPVQPQHF.

This chain's CDR3 is CASRYRGGRRGGRNEQFF. The CDR3 bases are TGTGCCAGCAGATACAGGGGCGGACGGCGGGGGGGCCGTAATGAGCAGTTCTTC. The chain recombines TRBV2 with TRBJ2-1, with TRBD2 matching 9 bases. CDR3 length: 18 amino acids. Germline trimming cut 6 bases from V and 7 bases from J; bases unmatched to any gene: 19. Per the germline V gene, CDR1 is SNHLY and CDR2 is FYNNEI.

V gene TRBV5-1 combines with J gene TRBJ1-1; TRBD1 might be the D (5 bases). The V end lost 0 bases, the J end lost 3 bases, and 12 bases lay between the germline ends. This CDR3 has 15 residues. CDR1 SGHRS and CDR2 YFSETQ come from the germline V gene. CDR3: CASSLVGARHTEAFF. In nucleotides, the CDR3 is TGCGCCAGCAGCTTGGTCGGGGCTCGGCACACTGAAGCTTTCTTT.

On this clonotype itself: This CDR3 is missing its conserved last phenylalanine or tryptophan, likely due to a read error. The genes are TRBV12-3 or TRBV12-4 and TRBJ1-5; D might be TRBD1 (5 bases). The closer fit of TRBJ2-3 to the DNA end suggests the J call may be wrong. The CDR3 contains 14 residues. As DNA, the CDR3 is TGTGCAAGCAGGCTCACAGGTAGCAATCAGCCCCAGTATTCT. Translating gives CASRLTGSNQPQYS.